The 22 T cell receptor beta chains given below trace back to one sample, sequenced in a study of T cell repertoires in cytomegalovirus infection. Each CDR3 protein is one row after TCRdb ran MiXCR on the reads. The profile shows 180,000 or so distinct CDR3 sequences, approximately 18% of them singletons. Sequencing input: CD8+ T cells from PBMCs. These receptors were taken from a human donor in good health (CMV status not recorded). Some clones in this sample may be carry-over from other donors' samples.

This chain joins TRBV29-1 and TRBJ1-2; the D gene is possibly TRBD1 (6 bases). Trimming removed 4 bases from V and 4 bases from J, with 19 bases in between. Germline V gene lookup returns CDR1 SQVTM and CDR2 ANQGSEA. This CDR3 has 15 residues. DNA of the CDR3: TGCAGCGTTGTAGGACAGAATCCAACCCTCTATGGCTACACCTTC. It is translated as CSVVGQNPTLYGYTF.

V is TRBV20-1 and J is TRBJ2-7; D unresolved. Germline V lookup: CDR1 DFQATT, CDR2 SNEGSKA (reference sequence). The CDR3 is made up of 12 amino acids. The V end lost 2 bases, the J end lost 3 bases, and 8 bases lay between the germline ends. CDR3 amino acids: CSARPLSYEQYF. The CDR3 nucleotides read TGCAGTGCTAGACCCCTTAGCTACGAGCAGTACTTC.

CDR3 loop: CASTFTYTEAFF. The CDR3 nucleotides are TGTGCCAGCACCTTTACGTACACTGAAGCTTTCTTT. The chain has TRBV7-2 and TRBJ1-1; D unclear. Germline V gives CDR1 SGHTA, CDR2 FQGNSA. The CDR3 loop spans 12 amino acids. The germline V and J ends were trimmed by 7 bases and 3 bases, with 9 bases remaining between them.

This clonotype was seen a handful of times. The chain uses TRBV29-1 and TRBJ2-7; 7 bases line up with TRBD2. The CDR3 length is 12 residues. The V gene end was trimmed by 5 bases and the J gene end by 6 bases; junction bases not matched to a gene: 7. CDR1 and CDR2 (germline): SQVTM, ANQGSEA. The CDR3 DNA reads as TGCAGCGTTCCCCTGGGAGGGATCGAGCAGTACTTC. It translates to CSVPLGGIEQYF.

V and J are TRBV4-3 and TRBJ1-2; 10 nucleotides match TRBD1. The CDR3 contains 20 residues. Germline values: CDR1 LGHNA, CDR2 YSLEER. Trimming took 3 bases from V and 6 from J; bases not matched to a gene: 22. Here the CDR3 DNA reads TGCGCCAGCAGCCAGGACGGGATCACGGGGACAGGGGATATCCTTGATGGCTACACCTTC. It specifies CASSQDGITGTGDILDGYTF.

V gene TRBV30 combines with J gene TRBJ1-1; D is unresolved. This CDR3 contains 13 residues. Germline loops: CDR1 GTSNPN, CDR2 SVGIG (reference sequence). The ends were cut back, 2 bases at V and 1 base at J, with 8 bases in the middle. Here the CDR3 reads CAWSTAGNTEAFF. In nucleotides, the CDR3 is TGTGCCTGGAGTACGGCAGGGAACACTGAAGCTTTCTTT.

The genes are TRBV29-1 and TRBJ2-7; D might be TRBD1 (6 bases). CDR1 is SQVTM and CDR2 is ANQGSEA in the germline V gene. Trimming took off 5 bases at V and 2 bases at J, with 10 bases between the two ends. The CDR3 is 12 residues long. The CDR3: CSVLTGPYEQYF. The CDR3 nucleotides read TGCAGCGTTCTGACAGGACCCTACGAGCAGTACTTC.

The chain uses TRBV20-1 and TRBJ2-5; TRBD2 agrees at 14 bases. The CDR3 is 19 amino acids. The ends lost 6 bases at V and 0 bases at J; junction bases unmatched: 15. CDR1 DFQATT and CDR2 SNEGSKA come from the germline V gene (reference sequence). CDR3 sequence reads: CSAPRAGLAGGEYQETQYF. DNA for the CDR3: TGCAGTGCACCGAGGGCAGGACTAGCGGGGGGAGAGTACCAAGAGACCCAGTACTTC.

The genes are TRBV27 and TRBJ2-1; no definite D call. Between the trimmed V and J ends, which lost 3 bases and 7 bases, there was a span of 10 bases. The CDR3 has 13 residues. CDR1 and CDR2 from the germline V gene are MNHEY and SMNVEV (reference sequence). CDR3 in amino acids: CASSFVTGNEQFF. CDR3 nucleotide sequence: TGTGCCAGCAGTTTTGTAACCGGAAATGAGCAGTTCTTC.

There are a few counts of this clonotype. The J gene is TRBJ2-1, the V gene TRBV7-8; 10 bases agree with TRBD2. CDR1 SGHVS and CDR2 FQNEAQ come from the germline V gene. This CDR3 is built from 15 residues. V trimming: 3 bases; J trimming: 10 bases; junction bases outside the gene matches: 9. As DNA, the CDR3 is TGTGCCAGCAGCTTCCTAGCGGGGGCCCAAACCGAGCAGTTCTTC. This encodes CASSFLAGAQTEQFF.

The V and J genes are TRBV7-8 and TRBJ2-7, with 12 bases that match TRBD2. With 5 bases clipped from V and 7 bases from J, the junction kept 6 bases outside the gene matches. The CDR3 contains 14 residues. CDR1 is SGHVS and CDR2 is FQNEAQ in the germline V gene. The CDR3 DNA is TGTGCCAGCAGCGCTAGCGGGGGGGCTGGTGAGCAGTACTTC. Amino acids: CASSASGGAGEQYF.

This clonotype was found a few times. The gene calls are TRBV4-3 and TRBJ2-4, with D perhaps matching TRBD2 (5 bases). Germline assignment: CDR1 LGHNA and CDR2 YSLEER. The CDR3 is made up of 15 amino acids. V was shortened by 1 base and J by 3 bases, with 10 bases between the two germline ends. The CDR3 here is CASSQVFRDKNIQYF. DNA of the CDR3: TGCGCCAGCAGCCAAGTGTTCCGGGACAAAAACATTCAGTACTTC.

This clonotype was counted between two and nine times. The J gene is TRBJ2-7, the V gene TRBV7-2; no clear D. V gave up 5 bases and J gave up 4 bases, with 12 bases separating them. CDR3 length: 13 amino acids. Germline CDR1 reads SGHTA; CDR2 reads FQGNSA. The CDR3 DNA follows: TGTGCCAGCAGCCTCATCCCCTTTTACGAGCAGTACTTC. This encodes CASSLIPFYEQYF. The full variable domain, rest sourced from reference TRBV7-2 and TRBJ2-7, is GAGVSQSPSNKVTEKGKDVELRCDPISGHTALYWYRQSLGQGLEFLIYFQGNSAPDKSGLPSDRFSAERTGGSVSTLTIQRTQQEDSAVYLCASSLIPFYEQYFGPGTRLTVT.

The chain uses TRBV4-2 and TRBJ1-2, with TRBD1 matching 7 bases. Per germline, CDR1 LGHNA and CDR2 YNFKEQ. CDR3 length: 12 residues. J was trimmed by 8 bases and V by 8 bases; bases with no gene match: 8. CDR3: CASLNRGGGYTF. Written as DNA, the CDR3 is TGTGCCAGCCTCAACAGGGGAGGAGGCTACACCTTC.

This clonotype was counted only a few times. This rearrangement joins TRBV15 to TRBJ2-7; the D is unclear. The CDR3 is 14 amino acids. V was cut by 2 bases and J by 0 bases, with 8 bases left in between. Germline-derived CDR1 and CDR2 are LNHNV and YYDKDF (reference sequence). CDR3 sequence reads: CATSRSYISYEQYF. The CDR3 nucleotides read TGTGCCACCAGCAGATCGTACATCTCCTACGAGCAGTACTTC.

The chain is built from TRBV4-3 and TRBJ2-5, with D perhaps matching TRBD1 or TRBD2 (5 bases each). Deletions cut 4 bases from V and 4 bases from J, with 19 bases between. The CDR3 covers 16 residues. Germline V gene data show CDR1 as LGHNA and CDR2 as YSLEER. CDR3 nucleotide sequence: TGCGCCAGCAGCCCGGTATCATGGGGGAGTGGAGAGACCCAGTACTTC. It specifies CASSPVSWGSGETQYF.

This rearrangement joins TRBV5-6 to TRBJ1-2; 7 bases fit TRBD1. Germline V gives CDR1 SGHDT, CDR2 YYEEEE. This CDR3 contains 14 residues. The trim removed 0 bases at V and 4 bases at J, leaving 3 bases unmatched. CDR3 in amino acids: CASSLAGDSYGYTF. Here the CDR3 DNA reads TGTGCCAGCAGCTTGGCAGGGGACAGCTATGGCTACACCTTC.

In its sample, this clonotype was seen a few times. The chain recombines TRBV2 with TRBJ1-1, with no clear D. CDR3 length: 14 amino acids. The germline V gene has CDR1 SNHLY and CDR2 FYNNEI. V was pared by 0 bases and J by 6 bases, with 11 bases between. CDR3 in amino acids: CASSEAGGYAEAFF. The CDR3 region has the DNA TGTGCCAGCAGTGAAGCCGGAGGGTACGCTGAAGCTTTCTTT.

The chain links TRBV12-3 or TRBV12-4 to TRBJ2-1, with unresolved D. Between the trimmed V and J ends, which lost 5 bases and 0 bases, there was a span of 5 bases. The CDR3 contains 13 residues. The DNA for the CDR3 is TGTGCCAGCAGTATAAGCTCCTACAATGAGCAGTTCTTC. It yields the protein CASSISSYNEQFF.

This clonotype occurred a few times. CDR3 protein: CASSLKNRGRTDTQYF. CDR3 bases: TGTGCCAGCAGCTTAAAGAACAGGGGGCGAACAGATACGCAGTATTTT. The gene calls are TRBV7-8 and TRBJ2-3, with 9 bases aligning to TRBD1. Trimming cost V 2 bases and J 3 bases; bases outside gene matches: 6. This CDR3 contains 16 residues. Germline V gene data show CDR1 as SGHVS and CDR2 as FQNEAQ.

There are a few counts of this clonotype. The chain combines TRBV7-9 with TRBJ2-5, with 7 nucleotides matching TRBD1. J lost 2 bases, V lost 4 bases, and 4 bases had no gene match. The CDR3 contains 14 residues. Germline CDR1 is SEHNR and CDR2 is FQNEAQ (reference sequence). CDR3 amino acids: CASSYRDRQETQYF. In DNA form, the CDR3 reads TGTGCCAGCAGCTACCGGGACAGACAAGAGACCCAGTACTTC. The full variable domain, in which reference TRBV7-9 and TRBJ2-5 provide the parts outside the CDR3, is DTGVSQNPRHKITKRGQNVTFRCDPISEHNRLYWYRQTLGQGPEFLTYFQNEAQLEKSRLLSDRFSAERPKGSFSTLEIQRTEQGDSAMYLCASSYRDRQETQYFGPGTRLLVL.

DNA for the CDR3: TGTGCCAGCGTCGGGGGAAGGGGAGGGGAAAAACTGTTTTTT. This codes for CASVGGRGGEKLFF. The chain carries TRBV2 and TRBJ1-4, with D possibly TRBD1 on 5 matching bases. The V gene's germline CDR1 is SNHLY and CDR2 FYNNEI. Between the trimmed V and J ends, which lost 8 bases and 8 bases, there was a span of 18 bases. This CDR3 has 14 amino acids.